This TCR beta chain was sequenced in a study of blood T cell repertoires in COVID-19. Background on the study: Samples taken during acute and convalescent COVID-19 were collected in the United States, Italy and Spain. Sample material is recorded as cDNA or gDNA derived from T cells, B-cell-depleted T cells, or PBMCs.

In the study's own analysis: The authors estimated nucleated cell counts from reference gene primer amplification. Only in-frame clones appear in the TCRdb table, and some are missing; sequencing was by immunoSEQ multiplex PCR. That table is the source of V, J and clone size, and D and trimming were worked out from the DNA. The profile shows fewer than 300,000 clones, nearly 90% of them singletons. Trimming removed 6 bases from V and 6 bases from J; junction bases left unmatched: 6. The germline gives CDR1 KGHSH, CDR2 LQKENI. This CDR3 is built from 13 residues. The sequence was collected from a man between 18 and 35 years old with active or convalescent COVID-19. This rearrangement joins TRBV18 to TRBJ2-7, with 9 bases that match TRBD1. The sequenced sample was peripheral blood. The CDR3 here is CASSPGTGLEQYF. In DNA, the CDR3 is TGTGCCAGCTCGCCCGGGACAGGGCTCGAGCAGTACTTC.